This T cell receptor beta chain derives from a study of T cells expressing NK-cell markers. After re-calling the 5' RACE reads, TCRdb lists one entry per CDR3 protein, DNA absent. Across hundreds of thousands of distinct CDR3 sequences, the top ten clones capture about 7.1% of the sample. Source material: blood T cells: a sorted CD56 or NKG2C T cell subset, CD4+ or CD8+ T cells, or bulk PBMC T cells (not recorded which). The clonotype comes from a woman between 18 and 69 years old in good health.

The CDR3 protein is CASSLRNAVNTEAFF. This rearrangement joins TRBV12-3 or TRBV12-4 to TRBJ1-1. This CDR3 is 15 amino acids long.